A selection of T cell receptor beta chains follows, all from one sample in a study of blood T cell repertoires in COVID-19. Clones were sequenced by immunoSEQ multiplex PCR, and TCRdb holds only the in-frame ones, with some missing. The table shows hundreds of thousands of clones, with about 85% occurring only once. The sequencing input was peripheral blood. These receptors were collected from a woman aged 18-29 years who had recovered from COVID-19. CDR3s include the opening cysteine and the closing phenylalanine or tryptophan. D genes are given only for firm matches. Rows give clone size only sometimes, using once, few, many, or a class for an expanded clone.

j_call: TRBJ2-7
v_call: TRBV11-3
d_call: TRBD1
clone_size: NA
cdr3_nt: TGTGCCAGCAGCCGACAGGGGCTCGAGCAGTACTTC
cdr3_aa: CASSRQGLEQYF

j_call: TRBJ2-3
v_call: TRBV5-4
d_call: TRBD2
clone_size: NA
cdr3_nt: TGTGCCAGCAGCCATTCCAGGACTAGCGGGAAGACAGATACGCAGTATTTT
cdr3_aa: CASSHSRTSGKTDTQYF

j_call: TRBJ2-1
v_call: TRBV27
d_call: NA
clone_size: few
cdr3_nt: TGTGCCAGCAGTTTATTGGTGGGAGTTACCTACAATGAGCAGTTCTTC
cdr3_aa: CASSLLVGVTYNEQFF

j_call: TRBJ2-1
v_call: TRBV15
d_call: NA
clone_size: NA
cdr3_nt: TGTGCCACCAGCAGATCTAATGAGCAGTTCTTC
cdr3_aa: CATSRSNEQFF

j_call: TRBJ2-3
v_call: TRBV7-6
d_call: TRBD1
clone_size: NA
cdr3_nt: TGTGCCAGCAGCGGGGACAGTCTAGATACGCAGTATTTT
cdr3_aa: CASSGDSLDTQYF

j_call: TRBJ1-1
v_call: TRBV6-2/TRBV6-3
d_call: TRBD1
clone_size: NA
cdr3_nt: TGTGCCAGCAGTTTGACAGGGCGCACTGAAGCTTTCTTT
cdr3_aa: CASSLTGRTEAFF

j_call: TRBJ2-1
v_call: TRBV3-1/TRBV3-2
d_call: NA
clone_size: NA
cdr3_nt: TGTGCCAGCAGCCGTTCACTAAACAATGAGCAGTTCTTC
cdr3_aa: CASSRSLNNEQFF

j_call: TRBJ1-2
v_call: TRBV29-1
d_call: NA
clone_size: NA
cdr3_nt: TGCAGCGCCGTTGACAGTGCCGCGGGCTACACCTTC
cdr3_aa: CSAVDSAAGYTF

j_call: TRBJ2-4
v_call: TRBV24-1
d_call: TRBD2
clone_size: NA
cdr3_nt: TGTGCCACCAGTGATGCGACTAGCGGGAGGAACATTCAGTACTTC
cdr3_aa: CATSDATSGRNIQYF

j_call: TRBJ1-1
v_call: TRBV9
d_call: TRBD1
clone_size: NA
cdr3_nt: TGTGCCAGCAAGGGGGACAGGGACACCACTGAAGCTTTCTTT
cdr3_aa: CASKGDRDTTEAFF

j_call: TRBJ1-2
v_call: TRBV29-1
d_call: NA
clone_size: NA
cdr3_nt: TGCAGCGTTGAACCCCATTCCTGGGCCTCATCACCTTCCTTC
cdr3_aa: CSVEPHSWASSPSF

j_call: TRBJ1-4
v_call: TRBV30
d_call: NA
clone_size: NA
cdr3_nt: TGTGCCTCGTGCCGGGGGACCTCCCGTCATGAAAAACTGTTTTTT
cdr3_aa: CASCRGTSRHEKLFF

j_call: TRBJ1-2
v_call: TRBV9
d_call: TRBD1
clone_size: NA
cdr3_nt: TGTGCCAGCAGCGGGCTCGGGACAGGGGATGGCTACACCTTC
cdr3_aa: CASSGLGTGDGYTF

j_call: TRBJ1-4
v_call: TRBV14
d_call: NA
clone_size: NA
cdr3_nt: TGTGCCAGCAGCCAAGATAGAGGGATTAGTGAAAAACTGTTTTTT
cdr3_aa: CASSQDRGISEKLFF

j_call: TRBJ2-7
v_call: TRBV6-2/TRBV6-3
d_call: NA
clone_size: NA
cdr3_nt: TGTGCCAGCAGTCTGCCATGGCGGGAAGACACTTACGAGCAGTACTTC
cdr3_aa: CASSLPWREDTYEQYF

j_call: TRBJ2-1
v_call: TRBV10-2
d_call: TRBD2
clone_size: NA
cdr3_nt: TGCGCCAGCAGGGCGGGACTAGCGGGAAATGAGCAGTTCTTC
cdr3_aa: CASRAGLAGNEQFF

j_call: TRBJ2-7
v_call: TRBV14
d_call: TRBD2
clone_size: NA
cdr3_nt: TGTGCCAGCAGTGGGACTAGCGGACCCTACGAGCAGTACTTC
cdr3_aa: CASSGTSGPYEQYF

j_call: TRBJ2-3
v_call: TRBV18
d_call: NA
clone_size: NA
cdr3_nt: TGTGCCAGCTCACCAGAGGGAACCGCAGATACGCAGTATTTT
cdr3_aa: CASSPEGTADTQYF

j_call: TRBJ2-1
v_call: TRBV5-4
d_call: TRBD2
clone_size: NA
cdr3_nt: TGTGCCAGCAGCTTGGGGGGGTCTAGCGGGAGCCACTACAATGAGCAGTTCTTC
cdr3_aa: CASSLGGSSGSHYNEQFF

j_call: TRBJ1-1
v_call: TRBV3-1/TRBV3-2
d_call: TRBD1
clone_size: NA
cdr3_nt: TGTGCCAGCAGCCCGACAGGGTTCACTGAAGCTTTCTTT
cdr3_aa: CASSPTGFTEAFF

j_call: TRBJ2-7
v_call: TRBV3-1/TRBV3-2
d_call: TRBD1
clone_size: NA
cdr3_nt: TGTGCCAGCAGCCAAGACCAGAACCGGGACAGGGACTACGAGCAGTACTTC
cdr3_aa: CASSQDQNRDRDYEQYF

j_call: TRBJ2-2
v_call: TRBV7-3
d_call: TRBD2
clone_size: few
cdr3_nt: TGTGCCAGCAGCTTATTGGGACTAGCAGACACCGGGGAGCTGTTTTTT
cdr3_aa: CASSLLGLADTGELFF

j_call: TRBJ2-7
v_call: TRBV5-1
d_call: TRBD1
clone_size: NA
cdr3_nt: TGCGCCAGCAGCTCAACAGGGGGGAACTACGAGCAGTACTTC
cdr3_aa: CASSSTGGNYEQYF

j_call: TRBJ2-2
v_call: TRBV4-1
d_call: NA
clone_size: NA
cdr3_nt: TGCGCCAGCAGCCAAGGTCCAGCCGGGGAGCTGTTTTTT
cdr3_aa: CASSQGPAGELFF

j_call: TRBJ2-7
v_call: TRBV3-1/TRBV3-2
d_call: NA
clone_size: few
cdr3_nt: TGTGCCAGCAGCCAAGATCTAGCGAGGGTCTACGAGCAGTACTTC
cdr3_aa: CASSQDLARVYEQYF

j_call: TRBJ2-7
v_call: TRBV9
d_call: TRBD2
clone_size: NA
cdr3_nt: TGTGCCAGCAGCCCTCCTGCGACTAGCGGGTTAACCTACGAGCAGTACTTC
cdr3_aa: CASSPPATSGLTYEQYF

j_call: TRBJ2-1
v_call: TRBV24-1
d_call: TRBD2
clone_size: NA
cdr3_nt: TGTGCCACCAGTGCCCCAAGGGCGGGAGAACGGGATGAGCAGTTCTTC
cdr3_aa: CATSAPRAGERDEQFF

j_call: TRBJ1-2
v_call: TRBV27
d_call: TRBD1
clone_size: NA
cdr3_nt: TGTGCCAGCAGAATACAGGGGGAAGCTAACTATGGCTACACCTTC
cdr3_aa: CASRIQGEANYGYTF

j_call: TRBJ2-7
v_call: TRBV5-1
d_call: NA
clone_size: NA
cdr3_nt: TGCGCCAGCAGCAACTACTACGAGCAGTACTTC
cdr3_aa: CASSNYYEQYF

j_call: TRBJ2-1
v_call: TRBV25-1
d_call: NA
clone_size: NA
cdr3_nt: TGTGCCAGCAGTGAATTCGGGGTGTTCTTC
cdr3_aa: CASSEFGVFF

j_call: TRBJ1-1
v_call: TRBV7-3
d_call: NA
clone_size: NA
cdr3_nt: TGTGCCAGCAGCTCCACCAGGGTCTCGCACACTGAAGCTTTCTTT
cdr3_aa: CASSSTRVSHTEAFF

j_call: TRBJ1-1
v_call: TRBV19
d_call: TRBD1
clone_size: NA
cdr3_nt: TGTGCCAGTAGTATTCCCTACAGGGGGCCCCGGAGGACTGAAGCTTTCTTT
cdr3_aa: CASSIPYRGPRRTEAFF

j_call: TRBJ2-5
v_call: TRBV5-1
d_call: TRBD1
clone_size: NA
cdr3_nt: TGCGCCAGCAGCTCGGACAGGGGGTACCAAGAGACCCAGTACTTC
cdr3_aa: CASSSDRGYQETQYF

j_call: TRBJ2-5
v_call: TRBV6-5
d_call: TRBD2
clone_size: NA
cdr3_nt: TGTGCCAGCAGCCCCCCGGGAGGGGCCGTAGAGACCCAGTACTTC
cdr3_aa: CASSPPGGAVETQYF